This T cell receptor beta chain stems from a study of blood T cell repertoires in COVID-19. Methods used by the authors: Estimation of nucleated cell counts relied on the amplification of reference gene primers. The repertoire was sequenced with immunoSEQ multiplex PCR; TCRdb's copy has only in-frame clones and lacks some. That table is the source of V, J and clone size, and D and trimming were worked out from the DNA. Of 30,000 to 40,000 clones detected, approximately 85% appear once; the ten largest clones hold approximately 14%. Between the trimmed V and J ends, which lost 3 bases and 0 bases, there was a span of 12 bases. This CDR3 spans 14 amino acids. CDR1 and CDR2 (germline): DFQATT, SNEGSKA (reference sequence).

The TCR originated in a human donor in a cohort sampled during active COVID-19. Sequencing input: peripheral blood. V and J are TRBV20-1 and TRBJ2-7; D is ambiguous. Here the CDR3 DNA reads TGCAGTGCTAGTGCGGCGGCGAGCTCCTACGAGCAGTACTTC. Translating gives CSASAAASSYEQYF.